Below are 32 T cell receptor beta chains sequenced from a single sample in a study of technical replicates of blood from a handful of donors. The data were produced by immunoSEQ multiplex PCR, yet TCRdb's version contains in-frame clones alone and is incomplete. The sample shows 11,000 to 15,000 clones, 80% to 85% of them seen only once. Input material: PBMCs. These receptors originate from a human donor in good health.

The chain links TRBV12-1 to TRBJ2-7; the table assigns TRBD1, which was not confirmed against the DNA. TRBV12-1 corresponds to a pseudogene. There are 16 residues in the CDR3. The CDR3 loop is CASSSTGGRREGEQYF. For the CDR3, the DNA is TGTGCCAGCAGCTCGACAGGGGGACGAAGAGAGGGCGAGCAGTACTTC.

This clone appeared a single time. The chain joins TRBV28 to TRBJ2-7; 8 bases map to TRBD1. The CDR3 has 14 residues. Germline assignment: CDR1 MDHEN and CDR2 SYDVKM. Trimming cost V 2 bases and J 1 base; bases outside gene matches: 1. CDR3 nucleotide sequence: TGTGCCAGCAGTTTAGACAGGGGATCCTACGAGCAGTACTTC. It translates to CASSLDRGSYEQYF.

The chain combines TRBV10-2 with TRBJ2-5; possibly TRBD2 for D (6 bases). The length of the CDR3 is 12 residues. Between the trimmed V and J ends, which lost 7 bases and 5 bases, there was a span of 11 bases. Germline loops: CDR1 WSHSY, CDR2 SAAADI. CDR3 sequence (DNA): TGCGCCAGCAATCTCGGAGGGGAGACCCAGTACTTC. Translation gives CASNLGGETQYF.

The CDR3 reads CASSFGGVGTEAFF. The CDR3 DNA reads as TGTGCCAGCAGTTTCGGAGGGGTGGGCACTGAAGCTTTCTTT. The J gene is TRBJ1-1, the V gene TRBV27; D possibly corresponds to TRBD1 (5 bases). The CDR3 spans 14 residues. The V gene lost 3 bases and the J gene lost 4 bases, with 12 bases spanning the gap. The germline gives CDR1 MNHEY, CDR2 SMNVEV (reference sequence).

The count of this clone is one. This chain connects TRBV11-2 to TRBJ2-7; TRBD1 aligns across 8 bases. The CDR3 is 16 residues long. Per the germline V gene, CDR1 is SGHAT and CDR2 is FQNNGV. Unmatched junction bases numbered 10, after V lost 0 bases and J lost 6 bases. The CDR3 bases are TGTGCCAGCAGCTTAGAAAGATGGACAGGGCCAGTCGAGCAGTACTTC. Translation: CASSLERWTGPVEQYF.

The count of this clone is one. V usage is TRBV6-6 and J usage is TRBJ2-7, with TRBD2 identical over 7 bases. The CDR3 is 15 amino acids. CDR1 is MNHNY, CDR2 SVGAGI, per germline (reference sequence). J was trimmed by 3 bases and V by 6 bases; bases with no gene match: 11. The CDR3 DNA reads TGTGCCAGCAGAGACCGGGACTACCAAAACTACGAGCAGTACTTC. As protein: CASRDRDYQNYEQYF.

The J gene is TRBJ2-7, the V gene TRBV6-1; 10 bases map to TRBD1. The junction had 4 bases not matched to a gene; V was cut back by 1 base and J by 4 bases. The CDR3 extends over 15 amino acids. Germline V gene sequence: CDR1 MNHNS, CDR2 SASEGT. Here the CDR3 reads CASSEVDRGLYEQYF. The CDR3 bases are TGTGCCAGCAGTGAAGTCGACAGGGGGCTGTACGAGCAGTACTTC.

The chain has TRBV30 and TRBJ1-5; D remains unclear. Trimming stripped 0 bases from V and 3 bases from J, with 6 bases between. Germline CDR1 reads GTSNPN; CDR2 reads SVGIG (reference sequence). The CDR3 is 13 amino acids. CDR3 sequence: CAWSVSFNQPQHF. In DNA form, the CDR3 reads TGTGCCTGGAGTGTATCCTTCAATCAGCCCCAGCATTTT.

This clone occurred a few times. The V gene is TRBV20-1, the J gene TRBJ1-2; D uncertain. The CDR3 has 11 residues. Trimming took off 5 bases at V and 4 bases at J, with 8 bases between the two ends. Germline V gene data show CDR1 as DFQATT and CDR2 as SNEGSKA (reference sequence). The DNA for the CDR3 is TGCAGTGCTTACCGGTCCTATGGCTACACCTTC. It yields the protein CSAYRSYGYTF.

The rearrangement joins TRBV11-3 to TRBJ2-1, with TRBD2 as a possible D gene (6 bases). The CDR3 spans 14 residues. Germline V gene data show CDR1 as SGHNT and CDR2 as YENEEA. V was trimmed by 3 bases and J by 0 bases, leaving 6 bases between them. The CDR3 DNA follows: TGTGCCAGCAGCTTCGGGAGCTCCTACAATGAGCAGTTCTTC. Translating gives CASSFGSSYNEQFF.

This clone was observed once. V usage is TRBV5-1 and J usage is TRBJ1-1; a weak D match, TRBD1 (5 bases). V was pared by 6 bases and J by 4 bases, with 16 bases between. The CDR3 consists of 14 residues. Germline-derived CDR1 and CDR2 are SGHRS and YFSETQ. In nucleotides, the CDR3 is TGCGCCAGCAACGATGACAGCCGTGCCACTGAAGCTTTCTTT. Its translation: CASNDDSRATEAFF.

The chain carries TRBV6-1 and TRBJ2-7; 11 positions match TRBD1. Losses at the gene ends were 0 bases for V and 7 bases for J; bases not matched to a gene: 8. The CDR3 is made up of 16 amino acids. The germline V gene has CDR1 MNHNS and CDR2 SASEGT. CDR3 amino acids: CASSEALGTGGLEQYF. The CDR3 nucleotides are TGTGCCAGCAGTGAAGCGCTTGGGACAGGGGGGTTGGAGCAGTACTTC.

This clone appeared a single time. V gene TRBV5-4 combines with J gene TRBJ2-5, with a tentative D call TRBD2 (5 bases). V was pared by 0 bases and J by 4 bases, with 13 bases between. This CDR3 is built from 15 residues. Per germline, CDR1 SGHNT and CDR2 YYREEE (reference sequence). CDR3 DNA sequence: TGTGCCAGCAGCTTGGCCAATGCGGCGGGAGAGACCCAGTACTTC. Translated, it gives CASSLANAAGETQYF.

V is TRBV5-1 and J is TRBJ2-5, with 8 bases identical to TRBD2. The CDR3 is made up of 14 amino acids. CDR1 SGHRS and CDR2 YFSETQ come from the germline V gene. V dropped 4 bases and J dropped 1; count of bases not matched to a gene: 3. The DNA of the CDR3 is TGCGCCAGCAGCGGCGGGACTAGCCAAGAGACCCAGTACTTC. This gives the protein CASSGGTSQETQYF.

The chain is built from TRBV7-9 and TRBJ2-4, with D perhaps matching TRBD2 (5 bases). The CDR3 length is 14 residues. V dropped 1 base and J dropped 7 bases, with 11 bases sitting between them. The V gene's germline CDR1 is SEHNR and CDR2 FQNEAQ (reference sequence). CDR3 region: CASSLGGEENIQYF. Here the CDR3 DNA reads TGTGCCAGCAGCTTAGGGGGAGAGGAGAACATTCAGTACTTC.

This chain joins TRBV10-2 and TRBJ2-7; 9 bases are shared with TRBD1. This CDR3 region has 14 residues. V trimming: 4 bases; J trimming: 5 bases; junction bases outside the gene matches: 6. Germline assignment: CDR1 WSHSY and CDR2 SAAADI. CDR3 region: CASSAGQGAHEQYF. The CDR3 DNA is TGCGCCAGCAGTGCGGGACAGGGTGCCCACGAGCAGTACTTC.

The chain joins TRBV28 to TRBJ1-5, with D possibly being TRBD1 (6 bases). The V gene's germline CDR1 is MDHEN and CDR2 SYDVKM. Deletions cut 7 bases from V and 5 bases from J, with 18 bases between. The CDR3 is 15 residues long. This chain's CDR3 is CASTQGQAYDQPQHF. CDR3 nucleotides: TGTGCCAGCACCCAGGGGCAGGCCTACGATCAGCCCCAGCATTTT.

The chain is built from TRBV6-5 and TRBJ2-5; possible D gene TRBD1, 6 bases. Deletions cut 6 bases from V and 1 base from J, with 9 bases between. Germline V gives CDR1 MNHEY, CDR2 SVGAGI. The CDR3 has 13 residues. CDR3 DNA sequence: TGTGCCAGCAGGGACAGCTTCCAAGAGACCCAGTACTTC. This gives the protein CASRDSFQETQYF.

This rearrangement joins TRBV7-8 to TRBJ2-1, with 8 positions matching TRBD2. The V gene's germline CDR1 is SGHVS and CDR2 FQNEAQ. V dropped 5 bases and J dropped 8; count of bases not matched to a gene: 17. This CDR3 has 17 amino acids. The CDR3 sequence is CASSPSGGRLYKDEQFF. The CDR3 bases are TGTGCCAGCAGCCCATCGGGCGGGAGGTTATATAAGGATGAGCAGTTCTTC.

The rearrangement uses TRBV2 and TRBJ2-5, with 7 bases fitting TRBD1. Germline CDR1 is SNHLY and CDR2 is FYNNEI. This CDR3 contains 14 residues. J was trimmed by 1 base and V by 6 bases; bases with no gene match: 5. The CDR3 sequence is CASRLQGPQETQYF. The CDR3 coding sequence is TGTGCCAGCAGGCTACAGGGGCCCCAAGAGACCCAGTACTTC.

The chain joins TRBV10-1 to TRBJ2-1, with no clear D. From germline, CDR1 is WNHNN and CDR2 SYGVQD (reference sequence). CDR3 length: 11 amino acids. The V and J ends lost 4 bases and 8 bases respectively, with 6 bases between them. The DNA for the CDR3 is TGCGCCAGCAGTGCTAGACATGAGCAGTTCTTC. This translates into CASSARHEQFF.

This clone has just one count. This chain joins TRBV7-3 and TRBJ2-7, with 7 nucleotides matching TRBD1. There are 13 residues in the CDR3. V gave up 3 bases and J gave up 6 bases; unmatched junction bases: 5. Germline CDR1 is SGHTA and CDR2 is FQGTGA. Here the CDR3 DNA reads TGTGCCAGCAGCTTCCCAGGGGGTGTCGAGCAGTACTTC. Its protein product is CASSFPGGVEQYF.

V is TRBV29-1 and J is TRBJ2-7; 7 bases match TRBD2. Germline V gene data show CDR1 as SQVTM and CDR2 as ANQGSEA. The CDR3 runs 12 residues. The V segment lost 5 bases and the J segment 5 bases; nucleotides outside the gene matches: 6. Written as DNA, the CDR3 is TGCAGCGTTCACGGCGGGAGTAACGAGCAGTACTTC. This codes for CSVHGGSNEQYF.

The CDR3 here is CAIKGGPLGNTEAFF. CDR3 bases: TGTGCCATCAAAGGGGGACCCTTGGGAAACACTGAAGCTTTCTTT. The chain has TRBV10-3 and TRBJ1-1; a possible D gene is TRBD1 (6 bases). There are 15 residues in the CDR3. The germline CDR1 and CDR2 sequences are ENHRY and SYGVKD. Trimming took 7 bases from V and 2 from J, leaving 17 bases between them.

The rearrangement links TRBV6-1 to TRBJ2-1; TRBD1 matches 11 bases. Germline V CDR1 and CDR2: MNHNS, SASEGT. This CDR3 is 16 amino acids long. V lost 4 bases and J lost 6; bases outside the gene matches: 8. CDR3 bases: TGTGCCAGCAGTGTGACGGGACAGGGGGGGGGCAATGAGCAGTTCTTC. This codes for CASSVTGQGGGNEQFF.

A few counts support this clone. The rearrangement joins TRBV6-6 to TRBJ2-1, with D possibly being TRBD2 (5 bases). Trimming left V 2 bases short and J 0 bases short, with 8 bases between. This CDR3 is built from 15 residues. The germline CDR1 and CDR2 sequences are MNHNY and SVGAGI (reference sequence). The CDR3 sequence is CASSYEAGSYNEQFF. The CDR3 nucleotides read TGTGCCAGCAGTTACGAGGCGGGCTCCTACAATGAGCAGTTCTTC.

This chain joins TRBV7-9 and TRBJ2-5; 8 bases are a match to TRBD2. The germline gives CDR1 SEHNR, CDR2 FQNEAQ (reference sequence). The CDR3 totals 16 residues. Trimming took 1 base from V and 3 from J; bases not matched to a gene: 7. The CDR3 bases are TGTGCCAGCAGCTTAGGGGGGTGGACTAGCAAAGAGACCCAGTACTTC. Translation gives CASSLGGWTSKETQYF. Drawing the rest from reference TRBV7-9 and TRBJ2-5, the complete variable domain is DTGVSQNPRHKITKRGQNVTFRCDPISEHNRLYWYRQTLGQGPEFLTYFQNEAQLEKSRLLSDRFSAERPKGSFSTLEIQRTEQGDSAMYLCASSLGGWTSKETQYFGPGTRLLVL.

The gene calls are TRBV2 and TRBJ1-1; D perhaps matches TRBD1 (5 bases). Germline V gene data show CDR1 as SNHLY and CDR2 as FYNNEI. The CDR3 runs 13 residues. V gave up 5 bases and J gave up 4 bases, with 11 bases separating them. The CDR3 sequence is CASSRDRGTEAFF. CDR3 sequence (DNA): TGTGCCAGCAGTCGCGACAGAGGCACTGAAGCTTTCTTT.

V and J are TRBV7-7 and TRBJ2-5; D remains ambiguous. This CDR3 region has 14 residues. The V gene's germline CDR1 is SSHAT and CDR2 FNYEAQ (reference sequence). V gave up 1 base and J gave up 4 bases, with 10 bases separating them. The CDR3 coding sequence is TGTGCCAGCAGCTTAGGTAGTGGTAGAGAGACCCAGTACTTC. Translated, it gives CASSLGSGRETQYF. The full variable domain, rest sourced from reference TRBV7-7 and TRBJ2-5, is GAGVSQSPRYKVTKRGQDVTLRCDPISSHATLYWYQQALGQGPEFLTYFNYEAQPDKSGLPSDRFSAERPEGSISTLTIQRTEQRDSAMYRCASSLGSGRETQYFGPGTRLLVL.

This clone has only a few counts. The chain has TRBV13 and TRBJ1-2; TRBD1 matches 7 bases. Trimming at V came to 2 bases and at J to 6 bases, leaving 3 bases not matched to a gene. The germline gives CDR1 PRHDT, CDR2 FYEKMQ (reference sequence). There are 13 residues in the CDR3. The DNA for the CDR3 is TGTGCCAGCAGCTTACAGGGGGTTGATGGCTACACCTTC. Amino acid sequence: CASSLQGVDGYTF.

The chain has TRBV9 and TRBJ2-1; D not certain. V was clipped by 4 bases and J by 4 bases, with 15 bases between them. Germline loops: CDR1 SGDLS, CDR2 YYNGEE. The length of the CDR3 is 15 residues. The CDR3 loop reads CASSQLGEGYNEQFF. CDR3 in DNA: TGTGCCAGCAGCCAACTGGGCGAAGGATACAATGAGCAGTTCTTC.

The CDR3 DNA follows: TGTGCCAGCTTCCGGAGGGGCACAGATACGCAGTATTTT. It codes for CASFRRGTDTQYF. V gene TRBV6-5 combines with J gene TRBJ2-3; D is perhaps TRBD2 (6 bases). The CDR3 spans 13 residues. Germline CDR1 and CDR2: MNHEY and SVGAGI. The V end was cut by 8 bases, the J end by 1 base, with 10 bases between.